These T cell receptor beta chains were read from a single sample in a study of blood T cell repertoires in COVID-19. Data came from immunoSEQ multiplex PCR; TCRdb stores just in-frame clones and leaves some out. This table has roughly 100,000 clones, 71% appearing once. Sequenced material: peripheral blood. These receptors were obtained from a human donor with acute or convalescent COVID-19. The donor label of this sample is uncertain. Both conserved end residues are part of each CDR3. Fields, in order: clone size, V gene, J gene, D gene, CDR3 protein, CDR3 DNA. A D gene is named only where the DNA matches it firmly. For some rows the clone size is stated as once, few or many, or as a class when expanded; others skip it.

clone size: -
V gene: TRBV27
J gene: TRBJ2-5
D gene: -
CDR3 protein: CASSGVYSQETQYF
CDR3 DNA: TGTGCCAGCAGTGGTGTCTATTCCCAAGAGACCCAGTACTTC

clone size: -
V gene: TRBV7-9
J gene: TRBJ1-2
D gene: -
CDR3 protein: CASSLDSHYGYTF
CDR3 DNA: TGTGCCAGCAGCTTAGACAGTCACTATGGCTACACCTTC

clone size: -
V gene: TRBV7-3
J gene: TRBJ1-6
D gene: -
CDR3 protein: CASSPGAVSPLHF
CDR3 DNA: TGTGCCAGCAGCCCAGGGGCGGTTTCACCCCTCCACTTT

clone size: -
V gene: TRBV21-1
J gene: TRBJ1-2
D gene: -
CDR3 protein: CASTASKRYTF
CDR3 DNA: TGTGCCAGCACCGCCTCAAAGCGCTACACCTTC

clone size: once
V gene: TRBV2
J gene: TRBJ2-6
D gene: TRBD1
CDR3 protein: CASSTGQGAVGANVLTF
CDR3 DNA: TGTGCCAGCAGTACGGGACAGGGGGCCGTTGGGGCCAACGTCCTGACTTTC

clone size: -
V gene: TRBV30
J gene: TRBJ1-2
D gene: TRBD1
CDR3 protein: CAWSVQGTGRGGYGYTF
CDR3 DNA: TGTGCCTGGAGTGTACAGGGGACCGGCAGGGGTGGCTATGGCTACACCTTC

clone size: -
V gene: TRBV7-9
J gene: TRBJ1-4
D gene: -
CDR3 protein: CASSREGRGNEKLFF
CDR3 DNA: TGTGCCAGCAGCCGTGAAGGACGGGGAAATGAAAAACTGTTTTTT

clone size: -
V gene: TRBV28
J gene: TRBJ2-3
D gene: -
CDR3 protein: CASSLVSPSTDTQYF
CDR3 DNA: TGTGCCAGCAGCCTAGTCTCCCCTAGCACAGATACGCAGTATTTT

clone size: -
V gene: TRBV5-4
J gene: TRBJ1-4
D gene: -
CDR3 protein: CASSAGTSGNEKLFF
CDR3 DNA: TGTGCCAGCAGCGCCGGGACTTCCGGTAATGAAAAACTGTTTTTT

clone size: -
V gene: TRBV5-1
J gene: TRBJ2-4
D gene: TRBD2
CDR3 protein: CASSFLAGEIAKNIQYF
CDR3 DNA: TGCGCCAGCAGCTTCTTAGCGGGGGAGATAGCCAAAAACATTCAGTACTTC

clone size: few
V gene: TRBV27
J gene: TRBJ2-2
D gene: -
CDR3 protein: CASCNSDNTGELFF
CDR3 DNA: TGTGCCAGCTGCAATAGCGATAACACCGGGGAGCTGTTTTTT

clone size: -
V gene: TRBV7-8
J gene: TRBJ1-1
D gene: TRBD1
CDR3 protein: CASSSDRAAKAFF
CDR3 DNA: TGTGCCAGCAGTTCTGACAGGGCAGCAAAAGCTTTCTTT

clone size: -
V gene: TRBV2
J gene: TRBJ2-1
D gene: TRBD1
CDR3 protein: CASRRGTGSYNEQFF
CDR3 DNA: TGTGCCAGCCGAAGAGGGACAGGCTCCTACAATGAGCAGTTCTTC

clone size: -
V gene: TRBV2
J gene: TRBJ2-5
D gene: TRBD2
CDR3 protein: CASGRTSGGETQYF
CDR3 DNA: TGTGCCAGCGGACGGACTAGCGGGGGTGAGACCCAGTACTTC

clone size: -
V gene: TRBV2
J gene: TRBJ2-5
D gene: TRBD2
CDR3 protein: CASRAPGGAQYF
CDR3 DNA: TGTGCCAGCAGAGCGCCCGGGGGGGCCCAGTACTTC

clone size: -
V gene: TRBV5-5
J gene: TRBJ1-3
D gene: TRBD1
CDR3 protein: CASSPLQGGNTIYF
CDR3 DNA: TGTGCCAGCAGCCCTTTACAGGGGGGAAACACCATATATTTT

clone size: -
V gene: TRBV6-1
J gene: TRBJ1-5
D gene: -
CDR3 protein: CASSGGGRSILVSNQPQHF
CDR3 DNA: TGTGCCAGCAGTGGGGGAGGACGGTCTATCCTTGTTAGCAATCAGCCCCAGCATTTT

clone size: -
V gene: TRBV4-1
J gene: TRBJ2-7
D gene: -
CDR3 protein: CASSQVADNYEQYF
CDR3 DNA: TGCGCCAGCAGCCAAGTGGCCGACAACTACGAGCAGTACTTC

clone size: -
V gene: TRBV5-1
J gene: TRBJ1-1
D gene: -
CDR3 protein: CASSSQGKNTEAFF
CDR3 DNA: TGCGCCAGCAGCTCTCAGGGAAAGAACACTGAAGCTTTCTTT

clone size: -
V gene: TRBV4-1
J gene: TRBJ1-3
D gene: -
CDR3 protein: CASSQDSSGNTIYF
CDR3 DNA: TGCGCCAGCAGCCAAGACAGCTCTGGAAACACCATATATTTT

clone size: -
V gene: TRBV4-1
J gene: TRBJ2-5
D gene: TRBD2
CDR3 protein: CASSQGSGGGYERGPQYF
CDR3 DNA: TGCGCCAGCAGCCAAGGGTCCGGCGGGGGATACGAAAGGGGACCCCAGTACTTC

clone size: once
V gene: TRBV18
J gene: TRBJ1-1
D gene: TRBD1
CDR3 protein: CASSPDRGWTEAFF
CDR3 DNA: TGTGCCAGCTCACCTGACAGGGGTTGGACTGAAGCTTTCTTT

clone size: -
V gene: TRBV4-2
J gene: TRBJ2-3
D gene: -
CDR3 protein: CASSRQIRAGGDTYTQYF
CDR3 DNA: TGTGCCAGCAGCCGGCAAATCAGAGCCGGCGGGGATACATATACGCAGTATTTT

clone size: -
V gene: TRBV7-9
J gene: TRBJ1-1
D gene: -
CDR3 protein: CASSWSGTSAQGAFF
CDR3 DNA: TGTGCCAGCAGCTGGTCCGGGACATCAGCTCAGGGAGCTTTCTTT

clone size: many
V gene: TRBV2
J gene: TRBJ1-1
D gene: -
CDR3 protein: CATSDWSENTEAFF
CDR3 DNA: TGTGCCACCAGCGACTGGTCTGAAAACACTGAAGCTTTCTTT

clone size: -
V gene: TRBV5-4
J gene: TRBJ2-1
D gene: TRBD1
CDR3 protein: CASSISRGRGNEQFF
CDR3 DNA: TGTGCCAGCAGCATATCCAGGGGGCGCGGCAATGAGCAGTTCTTC

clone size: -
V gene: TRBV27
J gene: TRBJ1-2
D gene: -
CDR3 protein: CASRQTGGFYGYTF
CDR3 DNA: TGTGCCAGCAGACAGACAGGCGGGTTCTATGGCTACACCTTC

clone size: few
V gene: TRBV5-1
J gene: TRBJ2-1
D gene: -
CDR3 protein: CASSLDPQYNEQFF
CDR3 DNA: TGCGCCAGCAGCTTGGATCCCCAATACAATGAGCAGTTCTTC

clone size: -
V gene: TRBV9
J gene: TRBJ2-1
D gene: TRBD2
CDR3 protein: CASSRAGGPVGEQFF
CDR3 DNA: TGTGCCAGCAGCCGAGCGGGGGGGCCGGTGGGTGAGCAGTTCTTC

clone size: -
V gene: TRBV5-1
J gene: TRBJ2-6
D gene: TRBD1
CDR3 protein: CASSLGSGGKSGANVLTF
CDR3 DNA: TGCGCCAGCAGCTTGGGGTCAGGGGGCAAATCTGGGGCCAACGTCCTGACTTTC

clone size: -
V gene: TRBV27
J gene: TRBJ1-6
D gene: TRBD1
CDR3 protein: CASRGDRDYSPLHF
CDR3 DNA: TGTGCCAGCAGGGGGGACAGGGACTATTCACCCCTCCACTTT

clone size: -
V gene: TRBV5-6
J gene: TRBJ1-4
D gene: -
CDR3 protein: CASSLANGEKLFF
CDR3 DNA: TGTGCCAGCAGCTTGGCCAACGGTGAAAAACTGTTTTTT

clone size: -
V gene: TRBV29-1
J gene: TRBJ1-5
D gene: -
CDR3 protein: CSVAADSNQPQHF
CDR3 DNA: TGCAGCGTCGCCGCGGATAGCAATCAGCCCCAGCATTTT

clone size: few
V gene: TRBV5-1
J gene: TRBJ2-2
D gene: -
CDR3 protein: CASSSPDSRAGELFF
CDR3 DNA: TGCGCCAGCAGCTCTCCGGACAGTCGAGCCGGGGAGCTGTTTTTT

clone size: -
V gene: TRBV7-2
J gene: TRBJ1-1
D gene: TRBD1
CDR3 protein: CASNPTSGTGGTMNTEAFF
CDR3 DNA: TGTGCCAGCAATCCAACCTCCGGGACAGGGGGTACGATGAACACTGAAGCTTTCTTT

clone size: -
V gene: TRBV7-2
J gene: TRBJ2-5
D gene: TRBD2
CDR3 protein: CASSLQLLAGGETQYF
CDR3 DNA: TGTGCCAGCAGCCTCCAGCTACTAGCGGGGGGAGAGACCCAGTACTTC

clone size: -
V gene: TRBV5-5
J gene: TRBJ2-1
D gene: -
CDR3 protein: CASRYRDTYNEQFF
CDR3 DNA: TGTGCCAGCAGGTACCGGGACACCTACAATGAGCAGTTCTTC

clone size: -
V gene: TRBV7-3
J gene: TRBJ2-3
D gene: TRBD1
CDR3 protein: CASSSRGSTDTQYF
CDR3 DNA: TGTGCCAGCAGCTCCAGGGGGAGCACAGATACGCAGTATTTT

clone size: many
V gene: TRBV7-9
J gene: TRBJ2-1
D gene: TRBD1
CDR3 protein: CASSTQNRGVNEQFF
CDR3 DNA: TGTGCCAGCAGCACCCAAAACAGGGGGGTCAATGAGCAGTTCTTC

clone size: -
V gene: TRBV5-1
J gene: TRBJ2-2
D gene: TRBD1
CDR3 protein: CASSLRQGGTGELFF
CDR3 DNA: TGCGCCAGCAGCCTCAGACAGGGTGGCACCGGGGAGCTGTTTTTT

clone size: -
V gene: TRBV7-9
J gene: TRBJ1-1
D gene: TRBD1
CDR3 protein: CASSLGGQKNTEAFF
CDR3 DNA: TGTGCCAGCAGCTTAGGGGGACAGAAAAACACTGAAGCTTTCTTT

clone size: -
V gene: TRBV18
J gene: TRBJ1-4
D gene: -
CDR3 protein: CASSRDIRDPTNEKLFF
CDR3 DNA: TGTGCCAGCTCACGGGACATTCGTGATCCAACTAATGAAAAACTGTTTTTT

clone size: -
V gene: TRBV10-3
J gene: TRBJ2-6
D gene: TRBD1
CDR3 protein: CAISRGPGANVLTF
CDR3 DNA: TGTGCCATCAGCAGGGGGCCTGGGGCCAACGTCCTGACTTTC

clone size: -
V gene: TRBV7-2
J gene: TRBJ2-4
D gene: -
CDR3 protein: CASSLGGRDIQYF
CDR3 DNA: TGTGCCAGCAGCTTAGGAGGTAGAGACATTCAGTACTTC

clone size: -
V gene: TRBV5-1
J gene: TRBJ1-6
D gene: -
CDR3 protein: CASSTGTFSPLHF
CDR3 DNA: TGCGCCAGCAGCACCGGGACATTTTCACCCCTCCACTTT

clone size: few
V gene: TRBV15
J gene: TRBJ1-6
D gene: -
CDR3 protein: CATSRDVTESSPLHF
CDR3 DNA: TGTGCCACCAGCAGAGATGTCACAGAAAGTTCACCCCTCCACTTT

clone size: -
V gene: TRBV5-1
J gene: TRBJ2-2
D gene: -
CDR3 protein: CASSLWAGSFTGELFF
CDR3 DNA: TGCGCCAGCAGCTTGTGGGCGGGGTCCTTCACCGGGGAGCTGTTTTTT

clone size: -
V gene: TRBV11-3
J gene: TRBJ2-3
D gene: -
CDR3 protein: CASSLGVRLGSPGADTQYF
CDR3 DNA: TGTGCCAGCAGCTTAGGTGTTAGATTGGGCTCTCCGGGGGCAGATACGCAGTATTTT

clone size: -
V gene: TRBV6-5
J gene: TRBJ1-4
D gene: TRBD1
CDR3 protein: CASSYTNRGANEKLFF
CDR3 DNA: TGTGCCAGCAGTTACACAAACAGGGGTGCTAATGAAAAACTGTTTTTT

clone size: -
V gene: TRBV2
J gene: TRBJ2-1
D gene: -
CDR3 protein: CASSASTGLRIYNEQFF
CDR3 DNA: TGTGCCAGCAGTGCGTCAACCGGACTGAGAATCTACAATGAGCAGTTCTTC

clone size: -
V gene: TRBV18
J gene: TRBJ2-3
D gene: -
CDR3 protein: CASSPAHSTDTQYF
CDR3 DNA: TGTGCCAGCTCACCAGCACACAGCACAGATACGCAGTATTTT

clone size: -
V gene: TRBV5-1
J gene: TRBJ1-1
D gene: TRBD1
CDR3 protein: CASSLAGTGGTEAFF
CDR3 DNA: TGCGCCAGCAGCTTGGCCGGGACAGGGGGAACTGAAGCTTTCTTT

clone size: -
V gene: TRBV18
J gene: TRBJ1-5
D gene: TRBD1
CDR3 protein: CASSLSGDSYQPQHF
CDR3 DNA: TGTGCCAGCTCTCTTTCTGGGGACAGCTATCAGCCCCAGCATTTT

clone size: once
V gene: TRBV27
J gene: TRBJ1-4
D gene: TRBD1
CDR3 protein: CASSRKQGARGEKLFF
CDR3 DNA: TGTGCCAGCAGCCGCAAACAGGGGGCTAGGGGTGAAAAACTGTTTTTT

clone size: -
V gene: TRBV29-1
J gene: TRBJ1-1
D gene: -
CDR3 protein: CSAKTVLNTEAFF
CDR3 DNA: TGCAGCGCCAAGACAGTTTTGAACACTGAAGCTTTCTTT